The clone carrying this T cell receptor beta chain has a handful of counts. What it binds is unknown. TCRdb processed the 5' RACE reads anew with MiXCR; each CDR3 protein has one entry. The profile shows 620,000 or so distinct CDR3 sequences, 9% to 15% of them singletons. These data originate in a study of T cells after yellow fever vaccination. Study as a whole: Any fraction with a low cell number was prepared using SMART-Seq v4 Ultra Low Input. Points from the study as a whole: The secondary T-cell response peaked on day 5, not day 15, but was weaker.

Germline assignment: CDR1 SGHTA and CDR2 FQGNSA. V dropped 6 bases and J dropped 0 bases, with 12 bases sitting between them. The CDR3 length is 15 residues. The source of this sequence is a man aged 30 to 45 who received the YFV17D yellow fever vaccine. The material was PBMCs, obtained on the day of the yellow fever booster vaccination. The rearrangement links TRBV7-2 to TRBJ1-3; D remains unclear. In nucleotides, the CDR3 is TGTGCCAGCAGTTTGATGGGGTTCTCTGGAAACACCATATATTTT. It codes for CASSLMGFSGNTIYF.